This T cell receptor beta chain appears in the sequencing data of a study of chemoradiotherapy in HPV16-positive cancers. Study-level background: A couple of HPV16-positive patients' cells yielded candidate HPV-specific clones and common motifs.

Germline V gene sequence: CDR1 MNHEY, CDR2 SMNVEV (reference sequence). Between the trimmed V and J ends, which lost 2 bases and 9 bases, there was a span of 17 bases. The CDR3 has 16 amino acids. The assay was immunoSEQ multiplex PCR, and TCRdb's table has in-frame clones only and misses some. This table holds 20,000 to 25,000 clones, over 75% found once. Broader study findings: HPV-responsive T-cell expansion during chemoradiotherapy was linked to improved recurrence-free survival in HPV16-positive patients.

The count of this clone is one. Its antigen is as yet unknown. This chain uses TRBV27 with TRBJ1-6, with D maybe TRBD1 (5 bases). The TCR sequence derives from a human donor with HPV-associated anogenital cancer. Sequences were derived from blood, sampled from a patient who underwent chemoradiotherapy. CDR3: CASSLRSNSGFSPLHF. The CDR3 nucleotides read TGTGCCAGCAGTTTACGAAGCAATTCAGGGTTTTCACCCCTCCACTTT.